This TCR beta chain originates from a study of CD8+CD57+ T cells in acquired aplastic anemia. Germline V lookup: CDR1 SGDLS, CDR2 YYNGEE. Losses at the gene ends were 0 bases for V and 5 bases for J; bases not matched to a gene: 9. CDR3 length: 16 amino acids. Study results and limitations: Researchers reported that CD8+ Simpson's diversity was not significantly different in patients versus controls. Around 29 shared CD8+ CDR3s appeared highly expressed within patients' immunodominant clones.

It was genomic DNA that served as the template for profiling TCR beta VDJ and CDR3. TCRdb recomputed calls from the reads with MiXCR, one row per CDR3 protein. The sample lists about 180,000 distinct CDR3 sequences, approximately 48% occurring once. An expansion of CD8+CD57+ cells by flow cytometry had been shown in patients chosen for sequencing. Severe acquired aplastic anemia was present in all patients. Worth noting for this clonotype: What it binds is unknown.

Sequencing was done on a sample of sorted CD4+, CD8+, or CD8+CD57+ T cells (not recorded which) from PBMCs. The TCR was taken from a human donor with aplastic anemia. The rearrangement uses TRBV9 and TRBJ2-5; 8 positions agree with TRBD2. The CDR3 loop is CASSVDLAGRGETQYF. CDR3 nucleotides: TGTGCCAGCAGCGTAGATTTAGCGGGGAGGGGGGAGACCCAGTACTTC.